Each of the 22 T cell receptor beta chains below was sequenced from the same sample in a study of blood T cell repertoires in COVID-19. Method: immunoSEQ multiplex PCR; TCRdb's copy keeps in-frame clones and lacks some. The sample lists about 99,000 clones; 87% were seen once. Input material: peripheral blood. These receptors originate from a man aged 45-60 years with acute or convalescent COVID-19.

On this clone itself: At the DNA level, this CDR3 is encoded by other sequences in the same sample as well. V usage is TRBV18 and J usage is TRBJ2-7; TRBD2 aligns across 10 bases. There are 15 residues in the CDR3. Per germline, CDR1 KGHSH and CDR2 LQKENI. V was pared by 6 bases and J by 0 bases, with 5 bases of the junction left unmatched. Here the CDR3 DNA reads TGTGCCAGCTCCCGGACTAGCGGACGCTCCTACGAGCAGTACTTC. Its translation: CASSRTSGRSYEQYF.

The genes are TRBV5-6 and TRBJ2-1, with D possibly TRBD1 on 5 matching bases. The V end was cut by 4 bases, the J end by 10 bases, with 9 bases between. The CDR3 covers 11 residues. Germline V CDR1 and CDR2: SGHDT, YYEEEE. This CDR3 reads CASSTYREQFF. The CDR3 region has the DNA TGTGCCAGCAGCACCTACAGGGAGCAGTTCTTC.

This chain joins TRBV28 and TRBJ1-5; 7 nucleotides agree with TRBD1. The CDR3 has 17 amino acids. Germline trimming cut 5 bases from V and 2 bases from J; bases unmatched to any gene: 12. Looked up from germline, CDR1 is MDHEN and CDR2 is SYDVKM. The CDR3 DNA follows: TGTGCCAGCAGTCTTTCGAGGGGGCCGGCGGGCAATCAGCCCCAGCATTTT. It translates to CASSLSRGPAGNQPQHF.

The chain employs TRBV25-1 and TRBJ2-5; a weak D match, TRBD2 (5 bases). Germline assignment: CDR1 MGHDK and CDR2 SYGVNS. This CDR3 has 15 residues. The ends were cut back, 5 bases at V and 4 bases at J, with 17 bases in the middle. CDR3 bases: TGTGCCAGCAGTTCATTTACGGGGTGGGTAGAGACCCAGTACTTC. Translation gives CASSSFTGWVETQYF.

The chain couples TRBV7-2 to TRBJ2-4; 7 bases align to TRBD2. Germline V CDR1 and CDR2: SGHTA, FQGNSA. CDR3 length: 15 amino acids. V trimming: 3 bases; J trimming: 11 bases; junction bases outside the gene matches: 13. The CDR3 here is CASSFQTSSLPVQYF. CDR3 nucleotides: TGTGCCAGCAGCTTCCAGACTAGCAGCTTACCCGTTCAGTACTTC. The full variable domain, its missing parts supplied by reference TRBV7-2 and TRBJ2-4, is GAGVSQSPSNKVTEKGKDVELRCDPISGHTALYWYRQSLGQGLEFLIYFQGNSAPDKSGLPSDRFSAERTGGSVSTLTIQRTQQEDSAVYLCASSFQTSSLPVQYFGAGTRLSVL.

The gene calls are TRBV28 and TRBJ2-7; no reliable D call. CDR3 length: 11 amino acids. Trimming pared 5 bases from V and 7 bases from J, leaving 9 bases between. CDR1 and CDR2 from the germline V gene are MDHEN and SYDVKM. CDR3 amino acids: CASSTLREQYF. CDR3 nucleotide sequence: TGTGCCAGCAGTACTCTACGGGAGCAGTACTTC. The full variable domain, with the rest looked up from reference TRBV28 and TRBJ2-7, is DVKVTQSSRYLVKRTGEKVFLECVQDMDHENMFWYRQDPGLGLRLIYFSYDVKMKEKGDIPEGYSVSREKKERFSLILESASTNQTSMYLCASSTLREQYFGPGTRLTVT.

The rearrangement joins TRBV3-1 (or the pseudogene TRBV3-2) to TRBJ2-5; D is uncertain. V lost 4 bases and J lost 6, with 12 bases in between. The germline CDR1 and CDR2 sequences are LGHDT and YNNKEL (reference sequence). The CDR3 runs to 13 residues. The CDR3 coding sequence is TGTGCCAGCAGCCCCCGTCCGGAGCAGACCCAGTACTTC. Encoded protein: CASSPRPEQTQYF.

This clone was observed once. Written as DNA, the CDR3 is TGCAGCGCTAGCGGAGAAAACACCGGGGAGCTGTTTTTT. Its translation: CSASGENTGELFF. The V and J genes are TRBV29-1 and TRBJ2-2; 7 bases are shared with TRBD2. Germline assignment: CDR1 SQVTM and CDR2 ANQGSEA. The ends lost 7 bases at V and 2 bases at J; junction bases unmatched: 4. CDR3 size: 13 residues.

The chain's CDR3 is CASQRGYEQYF. The CDR3 nucleotides are TGTGCCAGCCAGAGGGGGTACGAGCAGTACTTC. V is TRBV28 and J is TRBJ2-7; possibly TRBD1 for D (6 bases). Germline CDR1 and CDR2: MDHEN and SYDVKM. V lost 8 bases and J lost 4, with 9 bases in between. The CDR3 covers 11 residues.

This chain uses TRBV6-5 with TRBJ2-7, with D uncertain. Per germline, CDR1 MNHEY and CDR2 SVGAGI. V shed 5 bases and J shed 0 bases, with 11 bases lying between them. This CDR3 is 14 amino acids long. As DNA, the CDR3 is TGTGCCAGCAGTCCTAGATCGACCTCCTACGAGCAGTACTTC. Translation gives CASSPRSTSYEQYF.

V gene TRBV6-5 combines with J gene TRBJ2-3; 11 bases are shared with TRBD2. Germline CDR1 reads MNHEY; CDR2 reads SVGAGI. The ends lost 10 bases at V and 2 bases at J; junction bases unmatched: 8. This CDR3 is 15 amino acids long. The CDR3 sequence is CATAGLADITDTQYF. CDR3 coding DNA: TGTGCCACCGCGGGACTAGCGGACATCACAGATACGCAGTATTTT.

This rearrangement joins TRBV30 to TRBJ1-1; 7 nucleotides agree with TRBD1. CDR3 length: 14 residues. CDR1 and CDR2 from the germline V gene are GTSNPN and SVGIG (reference sequence). Trimming took 1 base from V and 1 from J; bases not matched to a gene: 3. The CDR3 spells CAWSGWTGNTEAFF. The CDR3 DNA reads TGTGCCTGGAGTGGATGGACAGGGAACACTGAAGCTTTCTTT.

The rearrangement joins TRBV7-8 to TRBJ2-1; TRBD1 agrees at 8 bases. The CDR3 extends over 14 amino acids. Looked up from germline, CDR1 is SGHVS and CDR2 is FQNEAQ. V was pared by 4 bases and J by 11 bases, with 10 bases of the junction left unmatched. CDR3: CASSSGTGNPKQFF. The CDR3 nucleotides read TGTGCCAGCAGCTCCGGGACAGGCAACCCTAAGCAGTTCTTC.

On this clone itself: Other nucleotide sequences from this sample produce the same CDR3. The V gene is TRBV24-1, the J gene TRBJ2-2, with a possible D match to TRBD1 (6 bases). Germline V CDR1 and CDR2: KGHDR, SFDVKD. This CDR3 is built from 12 residues. V was clipped by 5 bases and J by 6 bases, with 6 bases between them. CDR3 protein: CATSGGPGELFF. DNA of the CDR3: TGTGCCACCAGTGGGGGGCCCGGGGAGCTGTTTTTT.

The rearrangement uses TRBV28 and TRBJ2-4; the D gene is possibly TRBD2 (6 bases). From germline, CDR1 is MDHEN and CDR2 SYDVKM. The ends were cut back, 4 bases at V and 6 bases at J, with 19 bases in the middle. The length of the CDR3 is 16 residues. CDR3 bases: TGTGCCAGCAGTTCCCCCTCCGCGGGAATGGGAAACATTCAGTACTTC. Protein product: CASSSPSAGMGNIQYF. Full variable domain (rest looked up from reference TRBV28 and TRBJ2-4): DVKVTQSSRYLVKRTGEKVFLECVQDMDHENMFWYRQDPGLGLRLIYFSYDVKMKEKGDIPEGYSVSREKKERFSLILESASTNQTSMYLCASSSPSAGMGNIQYFGAGTRLSVL.

Only a few counts were recorded for this clone. The J gene is TRBJ1-5, the V gene TRBV5-8; perhaps TRBD1 as D (6 bases). The germline V gene encodes CDR1 SGHTS and CDR2 YDEGEE. The CDR3 spans 16 residues. V lost 4 bases to trimming and J lost 1 base, with 15 bases between them. Written as DNA, the CDR3 is TGTGCCAGCAGCCTTGAGGGGGTAGGGAGCAATCAGCCCCAGCATTTT. It translates to CASSLEGVGSNQPQHF.

The V call is TRBV5-1, the J call TRBJ2-7, with D perhaps TRBD1 (6 bases). V lost 1 base and J 2 bases, leaving 13 bases between the germline ends. This CDR3 region has 15 residues. Germline values: CDR1 SGHRS, CDR2 YFSETQ. The CDR3 DNA follows: TGCGCCAGCAGCTTGTGGCCAGGGGAGACCTACGAGCAGTACTTC. Translation gives CASSLWPGETYEQYF.

In DNA, the CDR3 is TGTGCCAGCAGTTGGACAGGGGGCAAGGAAGAGACCCAGTACTTC. It is translated as CASSWTGGKEETQYF. The chain recombines TRBV28 with TRBJ2-5; 11 bases align to TRBD1. V shed 4 bases, J shed 3 bases, and the junction held 4 bases outside the gene matches. The CDR3 totals 15 residues. CDR1 MDHEN and CDR2 SYDVKM come from the germline V gene.

The chain carries TRBV3-1 (or the pseudogene TRBV3-2) and TRBJ2-7; a weak D match, TRBD2 (5 bases). The CDR3 extends over 14 amino acids. V lost 2 bases and J 1 base, leaving 9 bases between the germline ends. Germline lookup yields CDR1 LGHDT and CDR2 YNNKEL (reference sequence). The CDR3 DNA sequence: TGTGCCAGCAGCCAATCGTGGGAGTCCTACGAGCAGTACTTC. Its protein is CASSQSWESYEQYF.

The CDR3 DNA follows: TGTGCCACCAGTGACCCTAATCAGCCCCAGCATTTT. Translation: CATSDPNQPQHF. This chain uses TRBV24-1 with TRBJ1-5; unclear D gene. This CDR3 has 12 residues. The V gene lost 4 bases and the J gene lost 4 bases, with 4 bases spanning the gap. CDR1 and CDR2 (germline): KGHDR, SFDVKD.

V and J are TRBV13 and TRBJ2-7; possible D gene TRBD1, 5 bases. In germline, CDR1 is PRHDT, CDR2 FYEKMQ (reference sequence). The CDR3 is 14 residues long. Trimming stripped 5 bases from V and 3 bases from J, with 14 bases between. Written as DNA, the CDR3 is TGTGCCAGCAGCGTGCAGGGTGTGAGCTACGAGCAGTACTTC. Translating it yields CASSVQGVSYEQYF.

V usage is TRBV28 and J usage is TRBJ2-1, with 7 bases that match TRBD2. Germline lookup yields CDR1 MDHEN and CDR2 SYDVKM. Trimming at V came to 8 bases and at J to 3 bases, leaving 4 bases not matched to a gene. The CDR3 is 13 residues long. This chain's CDR3 is CASARDYYNEQFF. The CDR3 DNA sequence: TGTGCCAGCGCCCGGGACTACTACAATGAGCAGTTCTTC.